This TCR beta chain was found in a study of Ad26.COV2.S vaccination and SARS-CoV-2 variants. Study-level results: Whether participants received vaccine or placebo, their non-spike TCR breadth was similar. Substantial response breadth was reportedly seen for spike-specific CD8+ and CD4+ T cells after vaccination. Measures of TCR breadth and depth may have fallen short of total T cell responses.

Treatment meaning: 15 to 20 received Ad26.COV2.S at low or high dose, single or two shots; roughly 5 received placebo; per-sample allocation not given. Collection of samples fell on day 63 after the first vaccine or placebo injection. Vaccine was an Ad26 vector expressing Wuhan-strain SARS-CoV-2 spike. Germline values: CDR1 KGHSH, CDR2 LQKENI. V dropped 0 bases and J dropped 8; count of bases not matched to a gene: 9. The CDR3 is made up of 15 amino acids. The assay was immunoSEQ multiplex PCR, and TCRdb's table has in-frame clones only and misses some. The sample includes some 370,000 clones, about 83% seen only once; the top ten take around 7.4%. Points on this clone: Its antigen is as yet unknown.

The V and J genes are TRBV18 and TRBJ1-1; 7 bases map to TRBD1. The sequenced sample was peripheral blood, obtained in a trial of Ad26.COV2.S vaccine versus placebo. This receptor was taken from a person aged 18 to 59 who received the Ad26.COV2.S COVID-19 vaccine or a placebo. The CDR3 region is CASSPPYPDRAEAFF. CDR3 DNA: TGTGCCAGCTCACCACCGTACCCTGACAGGGCGGAAGCTTTCTTT.